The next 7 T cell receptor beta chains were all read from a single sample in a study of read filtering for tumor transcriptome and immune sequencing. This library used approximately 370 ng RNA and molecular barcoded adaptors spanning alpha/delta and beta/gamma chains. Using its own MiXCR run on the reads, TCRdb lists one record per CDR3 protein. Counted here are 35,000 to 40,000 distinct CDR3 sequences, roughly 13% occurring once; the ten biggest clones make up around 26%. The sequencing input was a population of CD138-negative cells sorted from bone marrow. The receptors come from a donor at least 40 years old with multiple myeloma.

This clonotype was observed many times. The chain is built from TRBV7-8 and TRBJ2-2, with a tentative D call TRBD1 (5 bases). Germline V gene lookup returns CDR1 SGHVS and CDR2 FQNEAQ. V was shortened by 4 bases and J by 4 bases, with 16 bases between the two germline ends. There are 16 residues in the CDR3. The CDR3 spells CASSSLASRVTGELFF. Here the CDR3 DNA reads TGTGCCAGCAGCTCTCTTGCGAGCAGGGTCACCGGGGAGCTGTTTTTT. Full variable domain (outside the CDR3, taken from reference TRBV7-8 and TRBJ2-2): GAGVSQSPRYKVAKRGQDVALRCDPISGHVSLFWYQQALGQGPEFLTYFQNEAQLDKSGLPSDRFFAERPEGSVSTLKIQRTQQEDSAVYLCASSSLASRVTGELFFGEGSRLTVL.

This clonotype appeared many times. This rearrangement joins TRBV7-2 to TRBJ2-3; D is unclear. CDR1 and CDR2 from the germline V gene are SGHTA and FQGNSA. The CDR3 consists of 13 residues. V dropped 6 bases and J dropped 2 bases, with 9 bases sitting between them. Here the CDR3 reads CASSFTPTDTQYF. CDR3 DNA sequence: TGTGCCAGCAGTTTTACCCCCACAGATACGCAGTATTTT.

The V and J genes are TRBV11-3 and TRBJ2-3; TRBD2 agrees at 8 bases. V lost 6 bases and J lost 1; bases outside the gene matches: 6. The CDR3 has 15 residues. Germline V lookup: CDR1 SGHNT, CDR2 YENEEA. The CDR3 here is CASRPGGGRTDTQYF. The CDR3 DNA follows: TGTGCCAGCAGACCCGGGGGGGGGCGCACAGATACGCAGTATTTT.

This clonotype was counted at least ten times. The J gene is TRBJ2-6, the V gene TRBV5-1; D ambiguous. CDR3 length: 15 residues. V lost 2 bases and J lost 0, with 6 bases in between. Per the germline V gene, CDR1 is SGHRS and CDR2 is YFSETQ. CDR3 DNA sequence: TGCGCCAGCAGCTTTAGTCTCTCTGGGGCCAACGTCCTGACTTTC. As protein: CASSFSLSGANVLTF.

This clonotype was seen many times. CDR3 sequence (DNA): TGTGCCACCATCGGGGGCGGGAGGTTCAATGAGCAGTTCTTC. It yields the protein CATIGGGRFNEQFF. The V call is TRBV7-6, the J call TRBJ2-1; TRBD2 agrees at 8 bases. With 10 bases clipped from V and 6 bases from J, the junction kept 11 bases outside the gene matches. From germline, CDR1 is SGHVS and CDR2 FNYEAQ. The CDR3 extends over 14 amino acids.

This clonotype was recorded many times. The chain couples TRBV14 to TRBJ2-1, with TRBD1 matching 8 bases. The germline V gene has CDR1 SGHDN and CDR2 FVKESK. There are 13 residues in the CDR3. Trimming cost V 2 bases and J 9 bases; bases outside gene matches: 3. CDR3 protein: CASSQRQGSEQFF. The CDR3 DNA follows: TGTGCCAGCAGCCAAAGACAGGGGAGTGAGCAGTTCTTC.

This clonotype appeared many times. CDR3 DNA sequence: TGTGCCAGCTCACCACCAAAGGGAGAAGCTTTCTTT. The encoded protein is CASSPPKGEAFF. This chain links TRBV18 with TRBJ1-1, with unresolved D. CDR3 length: 12 residues. Germline assignment: CDR1 KGHSH and CDR2 LQKENI. V was trimmed by 0 bases and J by 8 bases, leaving 7 bases between them.